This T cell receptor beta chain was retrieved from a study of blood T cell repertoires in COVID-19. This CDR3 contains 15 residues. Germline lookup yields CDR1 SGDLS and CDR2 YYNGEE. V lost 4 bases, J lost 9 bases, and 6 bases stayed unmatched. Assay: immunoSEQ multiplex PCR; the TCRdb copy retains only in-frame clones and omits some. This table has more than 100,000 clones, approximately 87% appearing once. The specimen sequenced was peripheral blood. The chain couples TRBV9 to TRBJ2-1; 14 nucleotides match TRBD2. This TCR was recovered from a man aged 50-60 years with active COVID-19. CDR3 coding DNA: TGTGCCAGCAGCTCCGGACTAGCGGGGGGAGCTGAGCAGTTCTTC. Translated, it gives CASSSGLAGGAEQFF.